This TCR beta chain was observed in a study of cytomegalovirus exposure and HLA in healthy donors. V lost 3 bases, J lost 0 bases, and 12 bases lay in between. The CDR3 contains 16 residues. Germline CDR1 and CDR2: WNHNN and SYGVQD (reference sequence). Primers included in the PCR were 60 Vbeta and 13 Jbeta primers. The repertoire was sequenced with immunoSEQ multiplex PCR; TCRdb's copy has only in-frame clones and lacks some. The sample holds some 220,000 clones, around 80% seen once. The TCR comes from a woman aged 60-75 years in good health and CMV-seropositive. The sequenced sample consisted of PBMCs. The chain carries TRBV10-1 and TRBJ2-1, with unresolved D. In DNA, the CDR3 is TGCGCCAGCAGTGATTCTTCGTCGAGCTCCTACAATGAGCAGTTCTTC. Its protein product is CASSDSSSSSYNEQFF.